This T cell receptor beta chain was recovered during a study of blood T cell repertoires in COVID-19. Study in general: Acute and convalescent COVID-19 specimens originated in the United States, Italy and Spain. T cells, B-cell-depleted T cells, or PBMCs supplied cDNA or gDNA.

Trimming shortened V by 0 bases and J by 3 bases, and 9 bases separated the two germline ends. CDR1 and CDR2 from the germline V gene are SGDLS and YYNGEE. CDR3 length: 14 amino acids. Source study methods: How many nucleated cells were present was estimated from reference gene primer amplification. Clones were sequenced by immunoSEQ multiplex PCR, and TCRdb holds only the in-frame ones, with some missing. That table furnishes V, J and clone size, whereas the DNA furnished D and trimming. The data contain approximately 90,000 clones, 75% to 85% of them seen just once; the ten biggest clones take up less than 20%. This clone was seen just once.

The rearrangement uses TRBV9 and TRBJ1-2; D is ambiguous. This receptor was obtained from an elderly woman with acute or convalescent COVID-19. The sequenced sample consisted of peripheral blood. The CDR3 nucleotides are TGTGCCAGCAGCGTAGCGGGAAGTTACTATGGCTACACCTTC. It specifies CASSVAGSYYGYTF.